The present T cell receptor (beta chain) was sequenced within a study of tumor and adjacent non-tumor tissue in lung cancer. With regard to this clonotype: Its antigen is not known. Relative to the germline gene, one junction end is altered; a read error may explain this.

TCRbeta libraries were built with three rounds of nested PCR, modified from ARM-PCR. MiXCR, run by TCRdb on the multiplex PCR reads, gives a single entry per CDR3 protein. The sample has under 250,000 distinct CDR3 sequences; approximately 74% are singletons. Study-level findings and limits: In normal lung, the top 100 clones were significantly more dominant than in tumor. Higher tumor TCR diversity was associated with shorter survival. TCR diversity was significantly greater in tumor than normal lung tissue.

RNA was extracted from bulk tissue without any cell sorting. This CDR3 contains 16 residues. Germline values: CDR1 MGHDK, CDR2 SYGVNS. Material for sequencing was lung tumor tissue. This sequence was found in a man between 60 and 75 years old with non-small cell lung cancer. The rearrangement uses TRBV25-1 and TRBJ2-1; D is perhaps TRBD1 (7 bases). The CDR3 sequence is CASSQRGRGSYNEHFF. DNA for the CDR3: TGTGCCAGCAGTCAGAGGGGGCGGGGCTCCTACAATGAGCATTTCTTC. Full variable domain (rest looked up from reference TRBV25-1 and TRBJ2-1): EADIYQTPRYLVIGTGKKITLECSQTMGHDKMYWYQQDPGMELHLIHYSYGVNSTEKGDLSSESTVSRIRTEHFPLTLESARPSHTSQYLCASSQRGRGSYNEHFFGPGTRLTVL.